Presented here are 9 T cell receptor beta chains from one specimen sequenced in a study of identical twins. TCRdb re-called the 5' RACE reads through MiXCR, storing one row per CDR3 protein. Of about 430,000 distinct CDR3 sequences detected, about 18% appear once; the ten largest clones hold roughly 12%. Sample: naive T cells sorted from blood. Every receptor here comes from a man aged 45-60 years in good health.

The chain recombines TRBV12-3 or TRBV12-4 with TRBJ2-5; TRBD2 matches at 8 bases. The J segment lost 11 bases and the V segment lost 1 base, leaving 9 bases of the junction unmatched. The CDR3 has 14 amino acids. For the CDR3, the DNA is TGTGCCAGCAGTTTAGTACCAGCGGGGGCCCCTCAGTACTTC. It translates to CASSLVPAGAPQYF.

This clonotype was detected many times. This chain links TRBV5-1 with TRBJ1-2; D remains unclear. V shed 7 bases and J shed 7 bases, with 17 bases lying between them. CDR1 SGHRS and CDR2 YFSETQ come from the germline V gene. The CDR3 extends over 13 amino acids. The CDR3 loop is CASRVDDSAGYTF. The CDR3 DNA follows: TGCGCCAGCCGAGTAGATGATTCCGCTGGCTACACCTTC.

J is TRBJ2-1 and V is TRBV6-1, with D possibly TRBD1 on 6 matching bases. CDR3 length: 15 amino acids. Germline V gene sequence: CDR1 MNHNS, CDR2 SASEGT. The V end was cut by 2 bases, the J end by 8 bases, with 16 bases between. The chain's CDR3 is CASSERDIGSYEQFF. DNA of the CDR3: TGTGCCAGCAGTGAACGGGACATCGGTAGCTATGAGCAGTTCTTC.

Only a few counts were recorded for this clonotype. This chain connects TRBV3-1 to TRBJ2-1; D is perhaps TRBD1 or TRBD2 (6 bases each). CDR1 is LGHDT, CDR2 YNNKEL, per germline (reference sequence). V shed 3 bases and J shed 7 bases, with 10 bases lying between them. The CDR3 contains 13 residues. The chain's CDR3 is CASSQGGPNEQFF. CDR3 sequence (DNA): TGTGCCAGCAGCCAGGGGGGCCCGAATGAGCAGTTCTTC.

J is TRBJ2-2 and V is TRBV12-3 or TRBV12-4, with TRBD1 identical over 10 bases. The CDR3 length is 16 residues. The ends lost 3 bases at V and 5 bases at J; junction bases unmatched: 6. The DNA for the CDR3 is TGTGCCAGCAGTTTTTTCGGGACAGGGGATACCGGGGAGCTGTTTTTT. Translation gives CASSFFGTGDTGELFF.

This chain links TRBV7-9 with TRBJ2-5; no reliable D call. CDR1 is SEHNR and CDR2 is FQNEAQ in the germline V gene (reference sequence). V was trimmed by 1 base and J by 5 bases, leaving 11 bases between them. The CDR3 length is 14 residues. Here the CDR3 DNA reads TGTGCCAGCAGCTTAGGCTCAGTCCGGGAGACCCAGTACTTC. Its translation is CASSLGSVRETQYF.

This clonotype was found many times. V is TRBV28 and J is TRBJ1-1, with D maybe TRBD1 (6 bases). Germline V CDR1 and CDR2: MDHEN, SYDVKM. The CDR3 extends over 14 amino acids. V was shortened by 1 base and J by 4 bases, with 10 bases between the two germline ends. The CDR3 region is CASSLLGGGTEAFF. In DNA, the CDR3 is TGTGCCAGCAGTTTATTGGGGGGCGGCACTGAAGCTTTCTTT.

In this sample, this clonotype turned up a few times. V is TRBV30 and J is TRBJ2-3, with D tentatively TRBD1 or TRBD2 (5 bases each). Trimming shortened V by 5 bases and J by 5 bases, and 8 bases separated the two germline ends. The CDR3 is 11 residues long. Germline lookup yields CDR1 GTSNPN and CDR2 SVGIG (reference sequence). The CDR3 DNA reads as TGTGCCTGGGATGGGGGAGATACGCAGTATTTT. Translated, it gives CAWDGGDTQYF.

The chain recombines TRBV20-1 with TRBJ2-4; no definite D call. Germline assignment: CDR1 DFQATT and CDR2 SNEGSKA (reference sequence). The CDR3 length is 15 residues. The V end lost 5 bases, the J end lost 0 bases, and 14 bases lay between the germline ends. CDR3 bases: TGCAGTGCTTCCTACCCAGGCTCAGCCAAAAACATTCAGTACTTC. Translation: CSASYPGSAKNIQYF.